What follows are 8 T cell receptor beta chains derived from one specimen sequenced in a study of T-cell reconstitution after alpha-beta-depleted transplantation in children (dated by TCRdb to the mid-2010s). The meaning of the sample's treatment or condition label: allogeneic hematopoietic cell transplantation with graft depleted of TCRalphabeta T cells and CD19 B cells. The method behind the library was PCR. Reads for this sample came from an Illumina HiSeq 2500. TCR libraries were prepared with molecular barcoding, using unique molecular identifiers to normalize TCRbeta repertoire quantification. TCRdb reran the public reads through fastp at Q25 and MiXCR, keeping productive beta chains. Duplicate CDR3 protein sequences are folded into a single record with the most common DNA and genes. Recorded for this sample are about 590,000 distinct CDR3 sequences; 10% to 15% of them occurred a single time. Clones ranked in the top ten supply approximately 2% of the sample.

This sample comprised PBMCs, mostly from graft donor cells, obtained 360 days after TCRalphabeta/CD19-depleted stem cell transplant. The receptors derive from a male patient between 5 and 17 years old who had a stem cell transplant for acute myeloid leukemia, so the T cells may come from the graft donor.

This clonotype was recorded many times. V gene TRBV29-1 combines with J gene TRBJ2-3; D gene unclear. The length of the CDR3 is 13 residues. V shed 5 bases and J shed 2 bases, with 11 bases lying between them. Germline V gene sequence: CDR1 SQVTM, CDR2 ANQGSEA. Here the CDR3 reads CSVFSSLTDTQYF. CDR3 nucleotide sequence: TGCAGCGTTTTTTCTTCACTCACAGATACGCAGTATTTT.

This clonotype was observed a handful of times. The chain links TRBV6-2 or TRBV6-3 to TRBJ2-5, with TRBD2 matching 9 bases. V dropped 8 bases and J dropped 3; count of bases not matched to a gene: 7. Germline CDR1 reads MNHEY; CDR2 reads SVGEGT. This CDR3 contains 14 residues. In DNA form, the CDR3 reads TGTGCCAGCGCCCGACTAGCGGACAAAGAGACCCAGTACTTC. Translated: CASARLADKETQYF.

This clonotype has at least ten counts. This sequence joins TRBV2 and TRBJ2-2; D is possibly TRBD2 (6 bases). Germline CDR1 and CDR2: SNHLY and FYNNEI. CDR3 length equals 15 residues. V was pared by 5 bases and J by 3 bases, with 13 bases between. Written as DNA, the CDR3 is TGTGCCAGCAGTAGGGACGGGAGCGACACCGGGGAGCTGTTTTTT. The encoded protein is CASSRDGSDTGELFF. The full variable domain, in which reference TRBV2 and TRBJ2-2 provide the parts outside the CDR3, is EPEVTQTPSHQVTQMGQEVILRCVPISNHLYFYWYRQILGQKVEFLVSFYNNEISEKSEIFDDQFSVERPDGSNFTLKIRSTKLEDSAMYFCASSRDGSDTGELFFGEGSRLTVL.

The genes are TRBV21-1 and TRBJ2-4; the table calls TRBD1, which could not be checked here. TRBV21-1 is reported as a pseudogene. This CDR3 is built from 17 residues. The CDR3 loop is CASSAHRGTLAKNIQYF. The CDR3 DNA follows: TGTGCCAGCAGCGCCCACAGGGGGACCCTAGCCAAAAACATTCAGTACTTC.

This clonotype was seen at least ten times. V usage is TRBV29-1 and J usage is TRBJ1-1, with a tentative D call TRBD1 (6 bases). The V gene lost 2 bases and the J gene lost 1 base, with 8 bases spanning the gap. The CDR3 loop spans 13 amino acids. Germline-derived CDR1 and CDR2 are SQVTM and ANQGSEA. CDR3 sequence reads: CSVELGQNTEAFF. In DNA, the CDR3 is TGCAGCGTTGAACTGGGACAGAACACTGAAGCTTTCTTT.

This clonotype turned up a few times. The J gene is TRBJ2-2, the V gene TRBV6-2 or TRBV6-3; TRBD2 might be the D (5 bases). Germline V gene sequence: CDR1 MNHEY, CDR2 SVGEGT. The CDR3 runs 16 residues. V lost 0 bases, J lost 2 bases, and 10 bases lay in between. CDR3 protein: CASSYSRADNTGELFF. For the CDR3, the DNA is TGTGCCAGCAGTTACTCGAGAGCGGATAACACCGGGGAGCTGTTTTTT.

In its sample, this clonotype was seen many times. The chain links TRBV28 to TRBJ2-5; D gene unclear. V lost 8 bases and J 2 bases, leaving 9 bases between the germline ends. CDR1 is MDHEN, CDR2 SYDVKM, per germline. This CDR3 region has 12 residues. The CDR3 here is CASRDIQETQYF. In DNA form, the CDR3 reads TGTGCCAGCCGTGACATACAAGAGACCCAGTACTTC. The full variable domain, completed using reference TRBV28 and TRBJ2-5, is DVKVTQSSRYLVKRTGEKVFLECVQDMDHENMFWYRQDPGLGLRLIYFSYDVKMKEKGDIPEGYSVSREKKERFSLILESASTNQTSMYLCASRDIQETQYFGPGTRLLVL.

A few counts support this clonotype. V and J are TRBV7-8 and TRBJ2-3, with D possibly being TRBD1 or TRBD2 (6 bases each). Germline V gene sequence: CDR1 SGHVS, CDR2 FQNEAQ. Trimming pared 1 base from V and 7 bases from J, leaving 12 bases between. The CDR3 runs to 14 residues. The CDR3 region is CASSLVEGGNTQYF. The CDR3 nucleotides read TGTGCCAGCAGCTTAGTAGAGGGGGGCAATACGCAGTATTTT. The variable domain in full, with the rest retrieved from reference TRBV7-8 and TRBJ2-3, is GAGVSQSPRYKVAKRGQDVALRCDPISGHVSLFWYQQALGQGPEFLTYFQNEAQLDKSGLPSDRFFAERPEGSVSTLKIQRTQQEDSAVYLCASSLVEGGNTQYFGPGTRLTVL.